This is a list of T cell receptor beta chains from one sample in a study of blood T cell repertoires in COVID-19. Some clones are missing from TCRdb's copy, which holds only in-frame ones; the method was immunoSEQ multiplex PCR. The profile shows hundreds of thousands of clones, more than 70% of them singletons. The sequenced material came from PBMCs or T cells enriched from blood (not recorded which). The receptor set was obtained from a woman aged 45-60 years who had recovered from COVID-19. Each CDR3 is given without its conserved first and last residue. Rows give clone size only sometimes, using once, few, many, or a class for an expanded clone.

v_gene: TRBV11-2; abundance: NA; CDR3aa: ASSPQKGAGETQY
v_gene: TRBV6-4; abundance: NA; CDR3aa: ASSDLAGAGELF
v_gene: TRBV7-9; abundance: NA; CDR3aa: ASRKGTSGGSYEQY
v_gene: TRBV7-9; abundance: NA; CDR3aa: ASSPLQGNNLGYT
v_gene: TRBV5-5; abundance: NA; CDR3aa: ASSLVGTGGEKLF
v_gene: TRBV6-2/TRBV6-3; abundance: NA; CDR3aa: ASSPGTSDTDTQY
v_gene: TRBV5-4; abundance: NA; CDR3aa: ASSSGQARPDTQY
v_gene: TRBV10-1; abundance: NA; CDR3aa: ASRSGTADNQPQH
v_gene: TRBV24-1; abundance: few; CDR3aa: ATSDPSPRRGRPDTQY
v_gene: TRBV6-1; abundance: once; CDR3aa: ASSEVTGAY
v_gene: TRBV3-1/TRBV3-2; abundance: once; CDR3aa: ASSQGRGAPLH
v_gene: TRBV7-2; abundance: NA; CDR3aa: ASSLTQGATEAF
v_gene: TRBV19; abundance: NA; CDR3aa: ASRATDRMITEAF
v_gene: TRBV7-8; abundance: NA; CDR3aa: ASSKSREETQY
v_gene: TRBV5-6; abundance: few; CDR3aa: ASSFRQAKRNTGELF
v_gene: TRBV27; abundance: NA; CDR3aa: ASSLAGDGYT
v_gene: TRBV12-3/TRBV12-4; abundance: NA; CDR3aa: ASTPGGYEQY
v_gene: TRBV7-8; abundance: NA; CDR3aa: ASSLSGQGNSPLH
v_gene: TRBV3-1/TRBV3-2; abundance: once; CDR3aa: ASSPTPNYEQY
v_gene: TRBV11-3; abundance: few; CDR3aa: ASSSQGWTEAF
v_gene: TRBV27; abundance: NA; CDR3aa: ASSYRRENTEAF
v_gene: TRBV25-1; abundance: NA; CDR3aa: ASSLLDRDNSPLH
v_gene: TRBV7-2; abundance: once; CDR3aa: ASSSQGGETQY
v_gene: TRBV4-1; abundance: NA; CDR3aa: ASSQSREKLF
v_gene: TRBV27; abundance: NA; CDR3aa: ASSLVGTGVYGYT
v_gene: TRBV3-1/TRBV3-2; abundance: few; CDR3aa: ASSQAAKRRPTKKTQY
v_gene: TRBV4-2; abundance: NA; CDR3aa: ASSRSTGGPNYGYT
v_gene: TRBV18; abundance: NA; CDR3aa: ASSLPVSSSYNEQF
v_gene: TRBV9; abundance: NA; CDR3aa: ASISTSRGYT
v_gene: TRBV3-1/TRBV3-2; abundance: once; CDR3aa: ASSARHLTNEKLF